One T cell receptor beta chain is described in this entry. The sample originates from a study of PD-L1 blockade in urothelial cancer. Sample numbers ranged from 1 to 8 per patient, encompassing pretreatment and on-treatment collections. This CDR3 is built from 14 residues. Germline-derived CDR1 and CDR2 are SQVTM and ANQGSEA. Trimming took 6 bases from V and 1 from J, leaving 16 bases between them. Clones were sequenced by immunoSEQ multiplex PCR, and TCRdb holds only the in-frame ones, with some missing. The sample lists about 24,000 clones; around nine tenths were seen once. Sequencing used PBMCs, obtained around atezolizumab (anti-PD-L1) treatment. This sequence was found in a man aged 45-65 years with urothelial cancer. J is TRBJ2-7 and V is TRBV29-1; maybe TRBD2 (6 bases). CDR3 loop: CSVAGPRGSYEQYF. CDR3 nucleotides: TGCAGCGTCGCGGGACCTCGTGGGTCCTACGAGCAGTACTTC.